This T cell receptor beta chain is drawn from a study of CD8+CD57+ T cells in acquired aplastic anemia. Germline CDR1 is WSHSY and CDR2 is SAAADI. V lost 2 bases to trimming and J lost 3 bases, with 17 bases between them. This CDR3 is 16 amino acids long. Genomic DNA, the template, was used for profiling of the TCR beta VDJ and CDR3. TCRdb re-derived calls from the reads in MiXCR, one entry per CDR3 protein. The repertoire holds approximately 200,000 distinct CDR3 sequences, 50% to 75% seen once, with about half in the top ten. The sequenced sample was sorted CD4+, CD8+, or CD8+CD57+ T cells (not recorded which) from PBMCs. The chain employs TRBV10-2 and TRBJ2-7; D gene uncertain. The source is a human donor with severe aplastic anemia or a healthy control (not recorded which). CDR3 nucleotides: TGCGCCAGCAGTGAGGTTCGGCTCCTGGCCGGCTACGAGCAGTACTTC. Its protein is CASSEVRLLAGYEQYF.